These 16 T cell receptor beta chains were sequenced from one sample in a study of shared clonotypes between healthy human individuals. Produced via immunoSEQ multiplex PCR; TCRdb's table is partial and in-frame only. This repertoire shows about 1.5 million clones, around 98% found once; its top ten account for about 0.4%. Source material: naive CD4+ T cells sorted from blood. Indicated subset: CD45RA+ positively selected. The receptors shown here come from a man aged 25 to 40 in good health.

The chain couples TRBV5-4 to TRBJ2-7, with D tentatively TRBD1 or TRBD2 (5 bases each). Trimming took 4 bases from V and 5 from J, leaving 10 bases between them. The germline V gene encodes CDR1 SGHNT and CDR2 YYREEE (reference sequence). The CDR3 extends over 12 amino acids. CDR3 DNA sequence: TGTGCCAGCAGCCTCGGGACCGACGAGCAGTACTTC. It yields the protein CASSLGTDEQYF.

The chain carries TRBV11-2 and TRBJ2-7, with no clear D. The germline V and J ends were trimmed by 5 bases and 3 bases, with 8 bases remaining between them. Germline V gene lookup returns CDR1 SGHAT and CDR2 FQNNGV. There are 12 residues in the CDR3. CDR3 amino acids: CASSKSLYEQYF. CDR3 nucleotide sequence: TGTGCCAGCAGCAAAAGTCTCTACGAGCAGTACTTC.

The V call is TRBV27, the J call TRBJ1-2; weak D call: TRBD1 (5 bases). The CDR3 covers 14 residues. The germline V and J ends were trimmed by 6 bases and 4 bases, with 15 bases remaining between them. Germline CDR1 is MNHEY and CDR2 is SMNVEV (reference sequence). The CDR3 here is CASSDLTAIYGYTF. The CDR3 DNA sequence: TGTGCCAGCAGCGATCTGACAGCCATCTATGGCTACACCTTC.

This clone was counted a single time. The chain joins TRBV4-2 to TRBJ2-3; 7 nucleotides agree with TRBD2. After removal of 0 bases from V and 3 bases from J, the junction contained 3 bases not matched to a gene. The germline CDR1 and CDR2 sequences are LGHNA and YNFKEQ. This CDR3 has 15 residues. The DNA of the CDR3 is TGTGCCAGCAGCCAAGAGGCCGGGAGGACAGATACGCAGTATTTT. Its translation: CASSQEAGRTDTQYF.

J is TRBJ1-4 and V is TRBV5-1, with TRBD1 as a possible D gene (5 bases). V lost 3 bases to trimming and J lost 8 bases, with 11 bases between them. This CDR3 has 13 residues. CDR1 is SGHRS and CDR2 is YFSETQ in the germline V gene. The CDR3 DNA is TGCGCCAGCAGCTCGTGGGACGGCGAAAAACTGTTTTTT. Translated, it gives CASSSWDGEKLFF.

V usage is TRBV6-5 and J usage is TRBJ1-4; TRBD1 aligns across 7 bases. This CDR3 contains 15 residues. Germline CDR1 MNHEY, CDR2 SVGAGI. Trimming cost V 6 bases and J 7 bases; bases outside gene matches: 11. This CDR3 is CASSPRQGVREKLFF. The CDR3 nucleotides are TGTGCCAGCAGCCCGAGACAGGGTGTACGTGAAAAACTGTTTTTT.

This sequence joins TRBV5-1 and TRBJ2-5; possibly TRBD1 or TRBD2 for D (5 bases each). The germline CDR1 and CDR2 sequences are SGHRS and YFSETQ. The length of the CDR3 is 14 residues. V lost 5 bases and J 4 bases, leaving 15 bases between the germline ends. Written as DNA, the CDR3 is TGCGCCAGCAGATCGGTCGGGACGGGAGAGACCCAGTACTTC. It specifies CASRSVGTGETQYF.

The V call is TRBV6-5, the J call TRBJ1-1, with D possibly being TRBD1 (6 bases). The V end lost 1 base, the J end lost 1 base, and 10 bases lay between the germline ends. CDR3 length: 15 residues. The germline V gene has CDR1 MNHEY and CDR2 SVGAGI. The CDR3 coding sequence is TGTGCCAGCAGTTACTTTTCGGACAGGAACACTGAAGCTTTCTTT. Translating gives CASSYFSDRNTEAFF.

V is TRBV30 and J is TRBJ2-6; perhaps TRBD2 as D (5 bases). This CDR3 contains 13 residues. Trimming shortened V by 7 bases and J by 2 bases, and 9 bases separated the two germline ends. The V gene's germline CDR1 is GTSNPN and CDR2 SVGIG (reference sequence). This CDR3 reads CASYGAGANVLTF. DNA for the CDR3: TGTGCCTCGTACGGGGCTGGGGCCAACGTCCTGACTTTC.

This chain uses TRBV28 with TRBJ1-1, with D perhaps TRBD1 (6 bases). The CDR3 extends over 15 amino acids. V shed 3 bases and J shed 2 bases, with 13 bases lying between them. Per germline, CDR1 MDHEN and CDR2 SYDVKM. CDR3 sequence (DNA): TGTGCCAGCAGTTTCGACGGGGGCCGCAACACTGAAGCTTTCTTT. It translates to CASSFDGGRNTEAFF.

This clone was found once. An end of the junction does not agree with germline; a read error may underlie this. At the DNA level, this CDR3 is encoded by other sequences in the same sample as well. V and J are TRBV18 and TRBJ1-4, with 7 bases lining up with TRBD1. This CDR3 contains 15 residues. Germline V gives CDR1 KGHSH, CDR2 LQKENI. Here the CDR3 reads CASSPQGLTNEKLFF. The CDR3 nucleotides are TGTGCCAGCTCTCCACAGGGGTTAACTAATGAAAAACTGTTTTTT.

The V call is TRBV29-1, the J call TRBJ2-3; either TRBD1 or TRBD2 may supply D (6 bases each). The ends were cut back, 6 bases at V and 1 base at J, with 14 bases in the middle. Germline CDR1 and CDR2: SQVTM and ANQGSEA. The CDR3 sequence is 14 residues long. CDR3 region: CSVRGRTGTDTQYF. In nucleotides, the CDR3 is TGCAGCGTCCGGGGGCGGACAGGCACAGATACGCAGTATTTT.

This chain links TRBV30 with TRBJ2-1; 7 positions match TRBD2. The CDR3 runs 15 residues. J was trimmed by 4 bases and V by 0 bases; bases with no gene match: 6. The germline V gene encodes CDR1 GTSNPN and CDR2 SVGIG (reference sequence). The CDR3: CAWSVSLAVYNEQFF. DNA of the CDR3: TGTGCCTGGAGTGTATCGCTAGCGGTATACAATGAGCAGTTCTTC.

The chain uses TRBV9 and TRBJ2-3, with D perhaps assigned TRBD1 or TRBD2 (5 bases each). The CDR3 totals 14 residues. V lost 0 bases and J lost 4, with 9 bases in between. Germline V gene lookup returns CDR1 SGDLS and CDR2 YYNGEE. CDR3 nucleotide sequence: TGTGCCAGCAGCGTAGTCTGGGGACCAGATACGCAGTATTTT. It yields the protein CASSVVWGPDTQYF.

For this clone: Other DNA sequences in the same sample also yield this CDR3. V is TRBV5-1 and J is TRBJ2-7, with D perhaps matching TRBD2 (6 bases). CDR1 SGHRS and CDR2 YFSETQ come from the germline V gene. The CDR3 sequence is 14 residues long. The V end lost 2 bases, the J end lost 0 bases, and 9 bases lay between the germline ends. CDR3 sequence (DNA): TGCGCCAGCAGCTTCGGGGGTGACTCCTACGAGCAGTACTTC. Translated, it gives CASSFGGDSYEQYF. The full variable domain, in which reference TRBV5-1 and TRBJ2-7 provide the parts outside the CDR3, is KAGVTQTPRYLIKTRGQQVTLSCSPISGHRSVSWYQQTPGQGLQFLFEYFSETQRNKGNFPGRFSGRQFSNSRSEMNVSTLELGDSALYLCASSFGGDSYEQYFGPGTRLTVT.

The chain links TRBV2 to TRBJ2-1; 7 bases are a match to TRBD2. This CDR3 contains 15 residues. V shed 6 bases and J 3 bases; nucleotides not matched to a gene: 8. CDR1 is SNHLY and CDR2 is FYNNEI in the germline V gene. In DNA, the CDR3 is TGTGCCAGCAGCGGATACGGGACTATCTACAATGAGCAGTTCTTC. It specifies CASSGYGTIYNEQFF.